The 11 T cell receptor beta chains presented below share a single source sample, sequenced in a study of control samples from healthy donors and cancer patients. Here immunoSEQ multiplex PCR was the method, and the copy in TCRdb shows in-frame clones only, minus some. Here the sample spans some 58,000 clones, around 87% being singletons. The sample was PBMCs. Receptor source: a woman in her sixties with lung cancer.

This chain uses TRBV13 with TRBJ2-3; D might be TRBD2 (5 bases). The V end was cut by 8 bases, the J end by 1 base, with 7 bases between. Germline lookup yields CDR1 PRHDT and CDR2 FYEKMQ (reference sequence). The CDR3 extends over 12 amino acids. As DNA, the CDR3 is TGTGCCAGCGCCGGGGGCACAGATACGCAGTATTTT. Translation: CASAGGTDTQYF.

This chain joins TRBV6-5 and TRBJ2-5, with a possible D match to TRBD1 (5 bases). Germline CDR1 and CDR2: MNHEY and SVGAGI. Deletions cut 10 bases from V and 0 bases from J, with 12 bases between. The CDR3 runs 13 residues. CDR3 sequence: CATSTAYQETQYF. The CDR3 nucleotides are TGTGCCACCTCGACAGCGTACCAAGAGACCCAGTACTTC.

Here the CDR3 DNA reads TGTGCCAGCTCAGGGGCCCTTGACACTGAAGCTTTCTTT. This sequence encodes CASSGALDTEAFF. The chain joins TRBV18 to TRBJ1-1; tentative D call: TRBD1 (5 bases). CDR3 length equals 13 residues. Germline CDR1 is KGHSH and CDR2 is LQKENI. Trimming removed 5 bases from V and 3 bases from J, with 10 bases in between.

The chain uses TRBV4-2 and TRBJ1-1; weak D call: TRBD1 (5 bases). This CDR3 region has 14 residues. The germline gives CDR1 LGHNA, CDR2 YNFKEQ. V was cut by 3 bases and J by 7 bases, with 15 bases left in between. The CDR3 sequence is CASSHATLTGEAFF. The CDR3 nucleotides read TGTGCCAGCAGCCATGCTACTCTTACAGGTGAAGCTTTCTTT.

This clone occurred once. The CDR3 bases are TGTGCCAGCAGCCCCACCGCGCCGGCTGAAGCTTTCTTT. Its translation is CASSPTAPAEAFF. This chain uses TRBV3-1 (or the pseudogene TRBV3-2) with TRBJ1-1; no reliable D call. The CDR3 sequence is 13 residues long. The V end was cut by 4 bases, the J end by 6 bases, with 12 bases between. In germline, CDR1 is LGHDT, CDR2 YNNKEL (reference sequence).

The rearrangement links TRBV27 to TRBJ2-6; tentatively, D is TRBD1 (5 bases). The CDR3 runs 17 residues. CDR1 and CDR2 (germline): MNHEY, SMNVEV (reference sequence). Trimming shortened V by 1 base and J by 0 bases, and 10 bases separated the two germline ends. The CDR3 protein is CASSLFGQGSGANVLTF. The CDR3 DNA is TGTGCCAGCAGTTTATTTGGGCAGGGCTCTGGGGCCAACGTCCTGACTTTC.

Only a few counts were recorded for this clone. The chain uses TRBV2 and TRBJ1-5, with 7 nucleotides matching TRBD1. The V gene's germline CDR1 is SNHLY and CDR2 FYNNEI. This CDR3 spans 13 amino acids. V trimming: 6 bases; J trimming: 5 bases; junction bases outside the gene matches: 4. CDR3 protein: CASRYRGDQPQHF. The DNA of the CDR3 is TGTGCCAGCAGATACAGGGGCGATCAGCCCCAGCATTTT.

This clone was detected only once. The rearrangement links TRBV10-3 to TRBJ1-2; D gene ambiguous. The germline V and J ends were trimmed by 4 bases and 4 bases, with 16 bases remaining between them. CDR1 ENHRY and CDR2 SYGVKD come from the germline V gene. The CDR3 loop spans 15 amino acids. As DNA, the CDR3 is TGTGCCATCAGTGCGGGTAAGGTAGCGTTCTATGGCTACACCTTC. Its translation is CAISAGKVAFYGYTF.

The chain carries TRBV28 and TRBJ2-5, with unresolved D. Germline CDR1 is MDHEN and CDR2 is SYDVKM. The ends were cut back, 11 bases at V and 4 bases at J, with 8 bases in the middle. The CDR3 covers 10 residues. CDR3 in DNA: TGTGCCGCAACGGGAGAGACCCAGTACTTC. Its translation: CAATGETQYF. Full variable domain (rest looked up from reference TRBV28 and TRBJ2-5): DVKVTQSSRYLVKRTGEKVFLECVQDMDHENMFWYRQDPGLGLRLIYFSYDVKMKEKGDIPEGYSVSREKKERFSLILESASTNQTSMYLCAATGETQYFGPGTRLLVL.

The chain couples TRBV6-6 to TRBJ2-5, with D perhaps matching TRBD1 (6 bases). The CDR3 covers 13 residues. Germline V CDR1 and CDR2: MNHNY, SVGAGI (reference sequence). V lost 4 bases, J lost 4 bases, and 10 bases lay in between. The CDR3 protein is CASSLTGPETQYF. In DNA form, the CDR3 reads TGTGCCAGCAGTTTAACAGGGCCAGAGACCCAGTACTTC.

This clone has only one observation. The chain recombines TRBV19 with TRBJ2-7, with 7 bases identical to TRBD2. With V trimmed by 5 bases and J by 6 bases, 7 bases remained unmatched. This CDR3 contains 13 residues. Germline CDR1 reads LNHDA; CDR2 reads SQIVND (reference sequence). The CDR3 nucleotides are TGTGCCAGTAGTTGGACTAGATTCAGCGAGCAGTACTTC. Protein product: CASSWTRFSEQYF.